These 25 T cell receptor beta chains were all obtained from the same sample, sequenced in a study of blood T cell repertoires in COVID-19. Assay used: immunoSEQ multiplex PCR; TCRdb lists only in-frame clones, some missing. The sample records 350,000 to 500,000 clones, approximately 91% being singletons. Material for sequencing was PBMCs or T cells enriched from blood (not recorded which). These receptors all come from a woman aged 18-29 years who had been exposed to COVID-19.

This sequence joins TRBV6-4 and TRBJ2-1, with 8 bases fitting TRBD2. Germline values: CDR1 MRHNA, CDR2 SNTAGT. The V gene end was trimmed by 0 bases and the J gene end by 7 bases; junction bases not matched to a gene: 11. This CDR3 is built from 17 residues. CDR3: CASSDSGAGGGRNEQFF. CDR3 in DNA: TGTGCCAGCAGTGACTCCGGGGCCGGGGGGGGCCGGAATGAGCAGTTCTTC.

This rearrangement joins TRBV7-9 to TRBJ1-1; unclear D gene. CDR1 and CDR2 (germline): SEHNR, FQNEAQ (reference sequence). The CDR3 contains 12 residues. Trimming removed 1 base at V and 10 bases at J, with 10 bases between. The CDR3 DNA reads TGTGCCAGCAGCTTAGAAACCGGCGGAGCTTTCTTT. Protein: CASSLETGGAFF.

This clone has just one count. The chain combines TRBV12-3 or TRBV12-4 with TRBJ2-7; 8 positions match TRBD1. With 10 bases clipped from V and 7 bases from J, the junction kept 12 bases outside the gene matches. This CDR3 region has 13 residues. The CDR3 region is CAILLDRVGEQYF. The CDR3 nucleotides read TGTGCCATCCTTCTGGACAGGGTCGGAGAGCAGTACTTC.

This clone has just one count. Additional DNA sequences in this sample encode the identical CDR3. The rearrangement uses TRBV3-1 (or the pseudogene TRBV3-2) and TRBJ2-7; D perhaps matches TRBD2 (5 bases). V dropped 1 base and J dropped 7 bases, with 5 bases sitting between them. The CDR3 has 11 residues. Germline CDR1 reads LGHDT; CDR2 reads YNNKEL (reference sequence). The CDR3 DNA is TGTGCCAGCAGCCAAGCGGGAGAGCAGTACTTC. Its protein product is CASSQAGEQYF.

V gene TRBV4-3 combines with J gene TRBJ2-7, with D tentatively TRBD1 (6 bases). V lost 4 bases and J 7 bases, leaving 14 bases between the germline ends. Germline V CDR1 and CDR2: LGHNA, YSLEER. The CDR3 loop spans 13 amino acids. CDR3 DNA sequence: TGCGCCAGCAGCCTCACAGGGAATCAAGAGCAGTACTTC. Encoded protein: CASSLTGNQEQYF.

Worth noting for this clone: This sample includes further DNA sequences coding for the same CDR3. The CDR3 loop reads CASSLYGTASYEQYF. The CDR3 DNA sequence: TGTGCCAGCAGTTTATACGGGACTGCTTCCTACGAGCAGTACTTC. The chain has TRBV28 and TRBJ2-7; D may be TRBD2 (6 bases). V shed 1 base and J shed 1 base, with 11 bases lying between them. Germline V gene sequence: CDR1 MDHEN, CDR2 SYDVKM. This CDR3 has 15 residues.

V usage is TRBV24-1 and J usage is TRBJ2-7; 9 nucleotides align to TRBD1. V was clipped by 10 bases and J by 2 bases; unmatched bases: 20. The CDR3 contains 18 residues. Looked up from germline, CDR1 is KGHDR and CDR2 is SFDVKD. The CDR3 is CATRNQPPHRGPTYEQYF. CDR3 nucleotides: TGTGCCACTAGAAATCAACCCCCGCACAGGGGGCCCACCTACGAGCAGTACTTC.

The chain links TRBV18 to TRBJ2-3, with 9 bases fitting TRBD2. From germline, CDR1 is KGHSH and CDR2 LQKENI. Trimming removed 3 bases from V and 4 bases from J; junction bases left unmatched: 8. This CDR3 has 16 residues. The CDR3 is CASSPLAGGQSDTQYF. CDR3 coding DNA: TGTGCCAGCTCACCCCTCGCGGGGGGGCAATCAGATACGCAGTATTTT.

J is TRBJ2-7 and V is TRBV5-4; 7 positions agree with TRBD2. The CDR3 totals 14 residues. V gave up 4 bases and J gave up 2 bases; unmatched junction bases: 6. Germline V gives CDR1 SGHNT, CDR2 YYREEE (reference sequence). CDR3 region: CASSVTSLAYEQYF. The CDR3 DNA follows: TGTGCCAGCAGCGTGACTAGCCTTGCCTACGAGCAGTACTTC.

Comments on this clone: At one boundary the junction diverges from the germline segment, which might be a read error. V gene TRBV27 combines with J gene TRBJ2-1; 14 bases fit TRBD2. CDR1 is MNHEY and CDR2 is SMNVEV in the germline V gene (reference sequence). There are 18 residues in the CDR3. CDR3 residues: CASSLRATVGTSGSGQVF. For the CDR3, the DNA is TGTGCCAGCAGTCTCAGGGCCACCGTCGGGACTAGCGGGAGCGGTCAGGTCTTC.

The V and J genes are TRBV6-5 and TRBJ1-1; maybe TRBD1 (6 bases). The germline V gene has CDR1 MNHEY and CDR2 SVGAGI. There are 14 residues in the CDR3. V dropped 2 bases and J dropped 1 base, with 8 bases sitting between them. CDR3 DNA sequence: TGTGCCAGCAGTTACCTGACAGGGAACACTGAAGCTTTCTTT. Translating gives CASSYLTGNTEAFF.

CDR3 DNA: TGTGCCTGGAGCGGCGGGGGGGAGCAGTTCTTC. This translates into CAWSGGGEQFF. The V gene is TRBV30, the J gene TRBJ2-1; 8 bases are a match to TRBD2. Per the germline V gene, CDR1 is GTSNPN and CDR2 is SVGIG (reference sequence). The CDR3 extends over 11 amino acids. J lost 10 bases, V lost 3 bases, and 2 bases had no gene match.

The rearrangement links TRBV6-2 or TRBV6-3 to TRBJ2-7, with TRBD1 matching over 9 bases. Trimming took 2 bases from V and 4 from J; bases not matched to a gene: 3. The germline gives CDR1 MNHEY, CDR2 SVGEGT. The CDR3 is 14 amino acids. CDR3 amino acids: CASSYVGQGYEQYF. The CDR3 DNA reads TGTGCCAGCAGTTACGTGGGACAGGGTTACGAGCAGTACTTC.

CDR3 DNA sequence: TGCAGTGCTAGTTTACAGGGGTACCATTCCTACGAGCAGTACTTC. Translating gives CSASLQGYHSYEQYF. The chain uses TRBV20-1 and TRBJ2-7, with 7 bases that match TRBD1. The germline V gene encodes CDR1 DFQATT and CDR2 SNEGSKA (reference sequence). The junction had 9 bases not matched to a gene; V was cut back by 3 bases and J by 1 base. The CDR3 consists of 15 residues.

The chain recombines TRBV7-6 with TRBJ2-5, with D unclear. This CDR3 contains 15 residues. V lost 3 bases to trimming and J lost 1 base, with 12 bases between them. The germline gives CDR1 SGHVS, CDR2 FNYEAQ. The chain's CDR3 is CASSFDVGVQETQYF. CDR3 in DNA: TGTGCCAGCAGCTTCGACGTGGGCGTCCAAGAGACCCAGTACTTC.

V gene TRBV27 combines with J gene TRBJ1-1, with no clear D. The V end lost 5 bases, the J end lost 4 bases, and 14 bases lay between the germline ends. The CDR3 totals 14 residues. Germline CDR1 MNHEY, CDR2 SMNVEV (reference sequence). The DNA for the CDR3 is TGTGCCAGCAGTGCGCGAGGGCAGCCCACTGAAGCTTTCTTT. As protein: CASSARGQPTEAFF.

This clone showed up many times. The chain employs TRBV7-2 and TRBJ2-1, with D maybe TRBD2 (6 bases). This CDR3 has 12 amino acids. V was cut by 3 bases and J by 9 bases, with 9 bases left in between. Germline CDR1 SGHTA, CDR2 FQGNSA. The CDR3 DNA reads TGTGCCAGCAGCTTCGGAGGGGTTGAGCAGTTCTTC. Translated, it gives CASSFGGVEQFF.

In the case of this clone: Additional DNA sequences in this sample encode the identical CDR3. The chain joins TRBV18 to TRBJ1-4; 8 bases map to TRBD1. This CDR3 is built from 15 residues. Germline V gene lookup returns CDR1 KGHSH and CDR2 LQKENI. V was pared by 2 bases and J by 3 bases, with 2 bases of the junction left unmatched. The CDR3 protein is CASSPRQGSNEKLFF. The CDR3 DNA reads TGTGCCAGCTCACCAAGACAGGGGTCTAATGAAAAACTGTTTTTT.

J is TRBJ2-7 and V is TRBV19, with D uncertain. This CDR3 region has 15 residues. V dropped 3 bases and J dropped 7 bases, with 19 bases sitting between them. The V gene's germline CDR1 is LNHDA and CDR2 SQIVND (reference sequence). CDR3 protein: CASSISLLNLEEQYF. The CDR3 DNA reads as TGTGCCAGTAGTATCTCCCTTCTTAACCTGGAGGAGCAGTACTTC.

The chain recombines TRBV19 with TRBJ1-1; D ambiguous. The CDR3 loop spans 14 amino acids. Germline assignment: CDR1 LNHDA and CDR2 SQIVND (reference sequence). Trimming cost V 3 bases and J 1 base, with 9 bases left between them. CDR3 loop: CASSIGLTNTEAFF. CDR3 nucleotides: TGTGCCAGTAGTATCGGACTAACGAACACTGAAGCTTTCTTT. Full variable domain (rest looked up from reference TRBV19 and TRBJ1-1): DGGITQSPKYLFRKEGQNVTLSCEQNLNHDAMYWYRQDPGQGLRLIYYSQIVNDFQKGDIAEGYSVSREKKESFPLTVTSAQKNPTAFYLCASSIGLTNTEAFFGQGTRLTVV.

The V and J genes are TRBV18 and TRBJ1-2; maybe TRBD1 (6 bases). CDR3 length equals 14 residues. V was shortened by 3 bases and J by 4 bases, with 12 bases between the two germline ends. CDR1 is KGHSH and CDR2 is LQKENI in the germline V gene. CDR3 amino acids: CASSPTDRLYGYTF. The CDR3, as DNA: TGTGCCAGCTCACCTACCGACAGGCTCTATGGCTACACCTTC.

The rearrangement links TRBV12-5 to TRBJ2-1, with 7 bases fitting TRBD1. Trimming cost V 6 bases and J 6 bases; bases outside gene matches: 8. CDR1 is LGHNT and CDR2 is FRNRAP in the germline V gene. The CDR3 contains 14 residues. CDR3 region: CASGRDRFFNEQFF. The CDR3 DNA reads TGTGCTAGTGGACGGGACAGATTTTTCAATGAGCAGTTCTTC.

The V call is TRBV29-1, the J call TRBJ2-7; maybe TRBD1 (5 bases). This CDR3 contains 13 residues. Germline V lookup: CDR1 SQVTM, CDR2 ANQGSEA. V lost 7 bases and J lost 3, with 16 bases in between. This CDR3 reads CSAKTDPHYEQYF. The DNA of the CDR3 is TGCAGCGCCAAGACAGACCCTCACTACGAGCAGTACTTC.

This clone was picked up one time. The J gene is TRBJ2-7, the V gene TRBV3-1 (or the pseudogene TRBV3-2), with 9 bases matching TRBD2. The ends lost 1 base at V and 9 bases at J; junction bases unmatched: 4. CDR3 length: 13 residues. The germline gives CDR1 LGHDT, CDR2 YNNKEL (reference sequence). The CDR3, as DNA: TGTGCCAGCAGCCAAGGAGCGGGAGGCGGGCAGTACTTC. Amino acid sequence: CASSQGAGGGQYF.

This clone has only a few counts. This chain joins TRBV27 and TRBJ2-7; D uncertain. Deletions cut 0 bases from V and 3 bases from J, with 12 bases between. The CDR3 is made up of 15 amino acids. Germline-derived CDR1 and CDR2 are MNHEY and SMNVEV (reference sequence). The DNA for the CDR3 is TGTGCCAGCAGTTTATCGGCGAACAGCCTCTACGAGCAGTACTTC. Amino acid sequence: CASSLSANSLYEQYF.